Sequencing of this T cell receptor beta chain was carried out in a study of T-cell reconstitution after alpha-beta-depleted transplantation in children. V lost 3 bases and J 7 bases, leaving 7 bases between the germline ends. The CDR3 consists of 12 residues. Germline assignment: CDR1 ENHRY and CDR2 SYGVKD. A library of TCRbeta sequences, prepared with unique molecular identifiers, was generated. TCRdb processed the PCR reads anew with MiXCR; each CDR3 protein has one entry. The table has fewer than 500,000 distinct CDR3 sequences, roughly 44% seen once. Ten or more counts support this clonotype. The clonotype was recovered from a girl aged 2 to 10 with aplastic anemia, due to receive a stem cell transplant. The chain carries TRBV10-3 and TRBJ2-1; D may match TRBD1 or TRBD2 (6 bases each). This sample comprised PBMCs, obtained before TCRalphabeta/CD19-depleted stem cell transplant. The CDR3 DNA is TGTGCCATCAGTGAAGGGGGGAATGAGCAGTTCTTC. It encodes CAISEGGNEQFF.